What follows describes a single TCR beta chain. A multiplex PCR was run with 60 Vbeta primers and 13 Jbeta primers. TCRdb's copy holds only in-frame clones and misses some; the assay was immunoSEQ multiplex PCR. Of 95,000 or so clones in the sample, 81% were seen once. This sample was included in a study of cytomegalovirus exposure and HLA in healthy donors. Germline CDR1 and CDR2: SNHLY and FYNNEI. V was pared by 7 bases and J by 1 base, with 8 bases between. This CDR3 has 13 amino acids. Source material: PBMCs. The chain carries TRBV2 and TRBJ2-1; D unresolved. The sequence was collected from a woman in her 70s in good health and CMV-seropositive. The CDR3 is CASTSSSYNEQFF. As DNA, the CDR3 is TGTGCCAGCACCTCCTCTTCCTACAATGAGCAGTTCTTC.